Given below is one TCR beta chain in context. Antigen specificity is unknown. The data were taken from a study of T cell repertoires in aging, cancer and after chemotherapy. Study at large: Donors were grouped into six age bands spanning 30 or younger through 70 or older. Over several months to years, re-sampled healthy donor repertoires clearly shared clones. Overall study findings and caveats: In each cancer cohort, median generation probability increased across chemotherapy, suggesting thymic output rebounded.

Peripheral blood genomic DNA, not sorted cells or RNA, was the template. V was shortened by 2 bases and J by 0 bases, with 10 bases between the two germline ends. The CDR3 runs 15 residues. From germline, CDR1 is MNHNS and CDR2 SASEGT. Multiplex touch-down PCR with TRB-A/B primers amplified rearranged V-D-J TRB sequences. Each CDR3 protein is one row after TCRdb ran MiXCR on the multiplex PCR reads. The sample has 9,500 to 13,000 distinct CDR3 sequences, under 50% seen once. The genes are TRBV6-1 and TRBJ2-5; D is undetermined. The source is a human donor in good health. Sequenced sample: blood. Here the CDR3 DNA reads TGTGCCAGCAGTGAACTGCCCAGGAACCAAGAGACCCAGTACTTC. Its protein is CASSELPRNQETQYF.